These T cell receptor beta chains were read from a single sample in a study of cytomegalovirus exposure and HLA in healthy donors. Libraries were prepared by immunoSEQ multiplex PCR; TCRdb keeps only in-frame clonotypes and omits some of them. Found here are roughly 63,000 clones, roughly 70% of them singletons; the top ten hold 20% to 30%. Sequencing input: PBMCs. The source is a man aged 45-60 years in good health and CMV-seropositive. Both conserved end residues are part of each CDR3. Fields, in order: D gene, V gene, clone size, CDR3 length, J gene, CDR3 protein, CDR3 DNA. A D gene is named only where the DNA matches it firmly. Expanded clones are given a class, and other clones once, few, many or no size at all.

D gene: TRBD2
V gene: TRBV28
clone size: -
CDR3 length: 17
J gene: TRBJ2-3
CDR3 protein: CASSNPPGGNYTDTQYF
CDR3 DNA: TGTGCCAGCAGTAATCCCCCGGGAGGGAACTACACAGATACGCAGTATTTT

D gene: TRBD2
V gene: TRBV7-3
clone size: -
CDR3 length: 16
J gene: TRBJ2-7
CDR3 protein: CASSEYGTSGIYEQYF
CDR3 DNA: TGTGCCAGCAGCGAATACGGGACTAGCGGGATCTACGAGCAGTACTTC

D gene: TRBD2
V gene: TRBV5-4
clone size: -
CDR3 length: 14
J gene: TRBJ2-7
CDR3 protein: CASSSIAGSYEQYF
CDR3 DNA: TGTGCCAGCAGCTCCATAGCGGGCTCCTACGAGCAGTACTTC

D gene: -
V gene: TRBV4-1
clone size: -
CDR3 length: 15
J gene: TRBJ2-1
CDR3 protein: CASSPYAEATNEQFF
CDR3 DNA: TGCGCCAGCAGCCCGTATGCGGAGGCGACCAATGAGCAGTTCTTC

D gene: TRBD1
V gene: TRBV28
clone size: -
CDR3 length: 14
J gene: TRBJ1-2
CDR3 protein: CASSPGQAAYGYTF
CDR3 DNA: TGTGCCAGCAGCCCGGGACAGGCAGCCTATGGCTACACCTTC

D gene: -
V gene: TRBV29-1
clone size: -
CDR3 length: 12
J gene: TRBJ1-2
CDR3 protein: CSVVHSNYGYTF
CDR3 DNA: TGCAGCGTTGTTCACAGTAACTATGGCTACACCTTC

D gene: TRBD2
V gene: TRBV7-9
clone size: -
CDR3 length: 15
J gene: TRBJ2-1
CDR3 protein: CASSLGLAGYNEQFF
CDR3 DNA: TGTGCCAGCAGCTTAGGTCTAGCGGGGTACAATGAGCAGTTCTTC

D gene: TRBD2
V gene: TRBV25-1
clone size: -
CDR3 length: 17
J gene: TRBJ2-1
CDR3 protein: CASRNSGLAALRDEQFF
CDR3 DNA: TGTGCCAGCAGGAACTCGGGACTAGCGGCACTTAGGGATGAGCAGTTCTTC

D gene: -
V gene: TRBV29-1
clone size: -
CDR3 length: 13
J gene: TRBJ2-7
CDR3 protein: CSVEEDSLVQQYF
CDR3 DNA: TGCAGCGTTGAAGAAGACTCCCTAGTACAGCAGTACTTC

D gene: -
V gene: TRBV6-6
clone size: many
CDR3 length: 16
J gene: TRBJ1-5
CDR3 protein: CASSRPAGAGNQPQHF
CDR3 DNA: TGTGCCAGCAGTAGGCCCGCGGGGGCGGGTAATCAGCCCCAGCATTTT

D gene: TRBD1
V gene: TRBV9
clone size: -
CDR3 length: 15
J gene: TRBJ2-2
CDR3 protein: CASRGRGQGAGELFF
CDR3 DNA: TGTGCCAGCAGGGGCCGTGGACAGGGGGCCGGGGAGCTGTTTTTT

D gene: TRBD2
V gene: TRBV19
clone size: -
CDR3 length: 16
J gene: TRBJ2-5
CDR3 protein: CASSIDLNAGVKTQYF
CDR3 DNA: TGTGCCAGTAGTATAGATCTAAACGCGGGAGTTAAGACCCAGTACTTC

D gene: TRBD1
V gene: TRBV6-6
clone size: -
CDR3 length: 15
J gene: TRBJ1-5
CDR3 protein: CASRTTGRSNQPQHF
CDR3 DNA: TGTGCCAGCAGAACGACAGGGAGAAGCAATCAGCCCCAGCATTTT

D gene: -
V gene: TRBV15
clone size: -
CDR3 length: 15
J gene: TRBJ1-3
CDR3 protein: CATSRAPNPGNTIYF
CDR3 DNA: TGTGCCACCAGCAGAGCCCCTAACCCGGGAAACACCATATATTTT

D gene: TRBD2
V gene: TRBV10-3
clone size: -
CDR3 length: 14
J gene: TRBJ2-4
CDR3 protein: CAISPGTTIDIQYF
CDR3 DNA: TGTGCCATCAGTCCAGGGACTACTATCGACATTCAGTACTTC

D gene: -
V gene: TRBV7-8
clone size: -
CDR3 length: 14
J gene: TRBJ2-7
CDR3 protein: CASSLGTGSYEQYF
CDR3 DNA: TGTGCCAGCAGCCTCGGAACAGGGTCCTACGAGCAGTACTTC

D gene: TRBD1
V gene: TRBV4-3
clone size: -
CDR3 length: 15
J gene: TRBJ1-5
CDR3 protein: CASSLGTGGNQPQHF
CDR3 DNA: TGCGCCAGCAGCCTCGGGACAGGGGGCAATCAGCCCCAGCATTTT

D gene: TRBD1
V gene: TRBV5-6
clone size: -
CDR3 length: 15
J gene: TRBJ1-1
CDR3 protein: CASSPWDRAGTEAFF
CDR3 DNA: TGTGCCAGCAGCCCCTGGGACAGGGCGGGCACTGAAGCTTTCTTT

D gene: -
V gene: TRBV9
clone size: few
CDR3 length: 12
J gene: TRBJ1-3
CDR3 protein: CASSVPGNTIYF
CDR3 DNA: TGTGCCAGCAGCGTTCCCGGGAACACCATATATTTT

D gene: TRBD2
V gene: TRBV28
clone size: -
CDR3 length: 14
J gene: TRBJ2-7
CDR3 protein: CASSLTSVSYEQYF
CDR3 DNA: TGTGCCAGCAGTCTAACTAGCGTGTCCTACGAGCAGTACTTC

D gene: -
V gene: TRBV28
clone size: -
CDR3 length: 14
J gene: TRBJ1-2
CDR3 protein: CASSLWSGSYGYTF
CDR3 DNA: TGTGCCAGCAGTTTATGGTCAGGGTCTTATGGCTACACCTTC

D gene: -
V gene: TRBV5-1
clone size: once
CDR3 length: 14
J gene: TRBJ1-3
CDR3 protein: CASSHTSSGNTIYF
CDR3 DNA: TGCGCCAGCAGCCACACCTCCTCTGGAAACACCATATATTTT

D gene: TRBD1
V gene: TRBV5-4
clone size: -
CDR3 length: 15
J gene: TRBJ2-1
CDR3 protein: CASSLNGQGYNEQFF
CDR3 DNA: TGTGCCAGCAGCTTGAATGGACAGGGCTATAATGAGCAGTTCTTC

D gene: -
V gene: TRBV29-1
clone size: -
CDR3 length: 11
J gene: TRBJ1-2
CDR3 protein: CSVALGDGYTF
CDR3 DNA: TGCAGCGTCGCCCTCGGGGATGGCTACACCTTC

D gene: TRBD1
V gene: TRBV23-1
clone size: -
CDR3 length: 21
J gene: TRBJ1-3
CDR3 protein: CASSQLVRGRPPSSSGNTIYF
CDR3 DNA: TGCGCCAGCAGTCAACTAGTCAGGGGGCGACCTCCCTCGAGCTCTGGAAACACCATATATTTT

D gene: TRBD2
V gene: TRBV9
clone size: -
CDR3 length: 17
J gene: TRBJ2-1
CDR3 protein: CASSSSKGLAKYNEQFF
CDR3 DNA: TGTGCCAGCAGTTCCTCGAAAGGACTAGCGAAATACAATGAGCAGTTCTTC

D gene: -
V gene: TRBV18
clone size: -
CDR3 length: 15
J gene: TRBJ1-1
CDR3 protein: CASSPRQDINTEAFF
CDR3 DNA: TGTGCCAGCTCACCACGACAGGATATTAACACTGAAGCTTTCTTT

D gene: -
V gene: TRBV30
clone size: -
CDR3 length: 11
J gene: TRBJ1-2
CDR3 protein: CAWSVLSGYTF
CDR3 DNA: TGTGCCTGGAGTGTATTATCCGGCTACACCTTC

D gene: -
V gene: TRBV14
clone size: -
CDR3 length: 14
J gene: TRBJ2-3
CDR3 protein: CASSQVVNTDTQYF
CDR3 DNA: TGTGCCAGCAGCCAAGTCGTAAACACAGATACGCAGTATTTT

D gene: TRBD1
V gene: TRBV30
clone size: -
CDR3 length: 14
J gene: TRBJ1-4
CDR3 protein: CAWADREPNEKLFF
CDR3 DNA: TGTGCCTGGGCAGACAGGGAGCCTAATGAAAAACTGTTTTTT

D gene: -
V gene: TRBV19
clone size: -
CDR3 length: 15
J gene: TRBJ1-5
CDR3 protein: CASSRALGVGQPQHF
CDR3 DNA: TGTGCCAGTAGTAGGGCCTTGGGAGTGGGCCAGCCCCAGCATTTT

D gene: -
V gene: TRBV4-2
clone size: -
CDR3 length: 16
J gene: TRBJ2-2
CDR3 protein: CASSQEVRLNTGELFF
CDR3 DNA: TGTGCCAGCAGCCAAGAAGTCCGACTGAACACCGGGGAGCTGTTTTTT

D gene: -
V gene: TRBV29-1
clone size: -
CDR3 length: 13
J gene: TRBJ1-2
CDR3 protein: CSVEWGQGLSYTF
CDR3 DNA: TGCAGCGTGGAATGGGGACAAGGTCTAAGCTACACCTTC

D gene: TRBD2
V gene: TRBV27
clone size: -
CDR3 length: 12
J gene: TRBJ2-3
CDR3 protein: CASSLPGGTQYF
CDR3 DNA: TGTGCCAGCAGTTTACCGGGAGGTACGCAGTATTTT

D gene: TRBD1
V gene: TRBV6-5
clone size: -
CDR3 length: 15
J gene: TRBJ2-2
CDR3 protein: CASSRQGIGTGELFF
CDR3 DNA: TGTGCCAGCAGTCGACAGGGAATCGGCACCGGGGAGCTGTTTTTT

D gene: -
V gene: TRBV30
clone size: once
CDR3 length: 14
J gene: TRBJ2-7
CDR3 protein: CAWSVRGWSYEQYF
CDR3 DNA: TGTGCCTGGAGTGTACGGGGGTGGTCCTACGAGCAGTACTTC

D gene: TRBD1
V gene: TRBV6-1
clone size: few
CDR3 length: 14
J gene: TRBJ1-4
CDR3 protein: CASTNRGEVEKLFF
CDR3 DNA: TGTGCCAGCACCAACAGGGGGGAGGTTGAAAAACTGTTTTTT

D gene: TRBD1
V gene: TRBV6-1
clone size: -
CDR3 length: 14
J gene: TRBJ1-5
CDR3 protein: CASSWTGGFQPQHF
CDR3 DNA: TGTGCCAGCAGTTGGACAGGGGGCTTTCAGCCCCAGCATTTT

D gene: -
V gene: TRBV7-6
clone size: -
CDR3 length: 14
J gene: TRBJ1-4
CDR3 protein: CASSLNQYSEKLFF
CDR3 DNA: TGTGCCAGCAGCTTAAATCAGTACAGTGAAAAACTGTTTTTT

D gene: -
V gene: TRBV9
clone size: -
CDR3 length: 14
J gene: TRBJ2-5
CDR3 protein: CASSVSGVQETQYF
CDR3 DNA: TGTGCCAGCAGCGTCTCAGGGGTCCAAGAGACCCAGTACTTC

D gene: TRBD2
V gene: TRBV27
clone size: -
CDR3 length: 17
J gene: TRBJ2-5
CDR3 protein: CASSPLLAALSQETQYF
CDR3 DNA: TGTGCCAGCAGTCCGTTACTAGCGGCCCTTTCGCAAGAGACCCAGTACTTC

D gene: -
V gene: TRBV27
clone size: -
CDR3 length: 14
J gene: TRBJ1-5
CDR3 protein: CASSLQGTNQPQHF
CDR3 DNA: TGTGCCAGCAGTTTACAGGGTACGAATCAGCCCCAGCATTTT

D gene: -
V gene: TRBV5-1
clone size: -
CDR3 length: 12
J gene: TRBJ2-7
CDR3 protein: CASRDNSYEQYF
CDR3 DNA: TGCGCCAGCAGGGACAATTCCTACGAGCAGTACTTC

D gene: TRBD1
V gene: TRBV23-1
clone size: -
CDR3 length: 15
J gene: TRBJ1-1
CDR3 protein: CASSQSTGRNTEAFF
CDR3 DNA: TGCGCCAGCAGTCAATCGACAGGGAGGAACACTGAAGCTTTCTTT

D gene: -
V gene: TRBV18
clone size: -
CDR3 length: 14
J gene: TRBJ1-1
CDR3 protein: CASSPPGPWAEAFF
CDR3 DNA: TGTGCCAGCTCACCACCGGGGCCGTGGGCTGAAGCTTTCTTT

D gene: -
V gene: TRBV10-3
clone size: few
CDR3 length: 13
J gene: TRBJ1-1
CDR3 protein: CAIRKTAFTEAFF
CDR3 DNA: TGTGCCATCAGGAAGACAGCCTTCACTGAAGCTTTCTTT

D gene: TRBD1
V gene: TRBV25-1
clone size: -
CDR3 length: 18
J gene: TRBJ2-2
CDR3 protein: CASSAKLLGTGRTGELFF
CDR3 DNA: TGTGCCAGCAGTGCTAAACTTTTGGGGACAGGGCGAACCGGGGAGCTGTTTTTT

D gene: TRBD1
V gene: TRBV11-1
clone size: once
CDR3 length: 14
J gene: TRBJ2-7
CDR3 protein: CASSNPGQGYEQYF
CDR3 DNA: TGTGCCAGCAGTAATCCGGGACAGGGCTACGAGCAGTACTTC

D gene: TRBD1
V gene: TRBV5-1
clone size: -
CDR3 length: 15
J gene: TRBJ1-1
CDR3 protein: CASSYRGQPNTEAFF
CDR3 DNA: TGCGCCAGCAGCTACAGGGGCCAGCCAAACACTGAAGCTTTCTTT

D gene: TRBD2
V gene: TRBV30
clone size: -
CDR3 length: 16
J gene: TRBJ2-2
CDR3 protein: CAWEPIAGGLTGELFF
CDR3 DNA: TGTGCCTGGGAGCCAATAGCGGGAGGCCTCACCGGGGAGCTGTTTTTT

D gene: TRBD2
V gene: TRBV5-1
clone size: -
CDR3 length: 15
J gene: TRBJ2-1
CDR3 protein: CASSLTSEAYNEQFF
CDR3 DNA: TGCGCCAGCAGCCTGACTAGCGAGGCATACAATGAGCAGTTCTTC

D gene: -
V gene: TRBV11-2
clone size: -
CDR3 length: 16
J gene: TRBJ2-3
CDR3 protein: CASSLVGGPPTDTQYF
CDR3 DNA: TGTGCCAGCAGCTTAGTGGGGGGGCCCCCCACAGATACGCAGTATTTT

D gene: -
V gene: TRBV29-1
clone size: few
CDR3 length: 14
J gene: TRBJ2-7
CDR3 protein: CSVVRAGESYEQYF
CDR3 DNA: TGCAGCGTTGTCCGGGCAGGGGAGTCCTACGAGCAGTACTTC